This T cell receptor (beta chain) was recovered during a study of identifying expanded T cells in peripheral blood (dated by TCRdb to about 2019). About the full investigation: Four technical replicates, made by sequencing separate aliquots from the same pool of genomic DNA, were compared pairwise.

Findings and caveats that apply to the study as a whole: The beta-binomial model significantly reduced the number of clones called differentially abundant and the false-positive rate across all healthy-donor time intervals. Between technical replicates the binomial model flagged 0.9 to 1.5 differentially abundant clones, whereas over roughly 2 weeks the binomial model flagged about 15 and over about four weeks approximately 18. The authors expected that over much longer intervals, such as months to years, biological variance in healthy repertoires might increase even further. In all healthy donors, the variance in clone template counts between samples taken roughly 14 days apart rose significantly as total template count increased.

The immunoSEQ Assay, which relies on bias-controlled multiplex PCR amplification of genomic DNA, was used to profile TCRbeta CDR3 regions. On the study's bioinformatics: To quantify the absolute abundance of each unique TCRbeta CDR3 region, the sequences were collapsed and filtered. Two models were used to test differential abundance: a binomial model (Fisher-equivalent) and a beta-binomial model that adds time-dependent variance fitted from healthy donors. Clones with fewer than 5 combined templates were excluded, and clones with Benjamini-Hochberg FDR below 0.01 were called differentially abundant. Using the form v = (b*log(k)+a)^2, the beta-binomial variance was modeled as a function of the total template count across the two samples. The clones in this table, taken by TCRdb from immuneACCESS, are in-frame only. Not every clone is retained; where verified, under half of the shortfall comes from an unresolved V gene, and the cause of the rest is unknown. That table is the source of V, J and clone size, and D and trimming were worked out from the DNA. The sample table records 58,000 or so clones; approximately 82% of these occur just once. The top ten constitute approximately 19% of the sample.

As to this clone: The specificity of this receptor is unknown. No per-base quality is available; no much larger clone lies one base away.

From a lookup of the germline V gene, CDR1 and CDR2 are SGHRS and YFSETQ. For this chain, trimming is 0 bases at the V end and 3 bases at the J end, and the number of junction bases without a gene match is 12. From the cysteine up to the phenylalanine, the CDR3 has a length of 18 residues. The CDR3 DNA has 54 bases and is translated from base 1. During the collection period, no infections or other immune events were recorded for the healthy donors. Blood repertoires from healthy donors were used as a training cohort for calibrating time-dependent variance in a beta-binomial model of differential abundance of T-cell clones. The training cohort included around 10 healthy donors, of whom 3 were female and 7 were male. Donor ages ranged from about 29 to 65 years, with an average of 43 years. Whole blood, obtained from a commercial supplier, was collected from each healthy donor at three time points spaced roughly 2 weeks apart. For immunosequencing, genomic DNA was extracted from unsorted whole blood.

The rearranged chain carries TRBV5-1 and TRBJ2-5, with 9 bases aligning to TRBD2. This receptor was taken from a person aged 18 to 70 in good health. Source material: blood. The DNA sequence is TGCGCCAGCAGCTTGGCCGCGGGGGGGCGGCGAAGAGAAGAGACCCAGTACTTC. This gives the protein CASSLAAGGRRREETQYF.